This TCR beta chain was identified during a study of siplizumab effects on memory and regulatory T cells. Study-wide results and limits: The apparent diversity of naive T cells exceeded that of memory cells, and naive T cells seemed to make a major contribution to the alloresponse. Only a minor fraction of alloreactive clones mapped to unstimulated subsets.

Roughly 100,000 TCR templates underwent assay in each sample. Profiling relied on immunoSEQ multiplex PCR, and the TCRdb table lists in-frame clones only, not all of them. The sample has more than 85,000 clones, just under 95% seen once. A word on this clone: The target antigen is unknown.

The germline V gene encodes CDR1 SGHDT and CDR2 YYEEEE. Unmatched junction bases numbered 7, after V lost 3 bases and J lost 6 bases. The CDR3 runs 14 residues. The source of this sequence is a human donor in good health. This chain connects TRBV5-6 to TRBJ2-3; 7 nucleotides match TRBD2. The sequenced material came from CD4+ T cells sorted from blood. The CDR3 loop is CASSSSGGIDTQYF. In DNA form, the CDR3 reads TGTGCCAGCAGCTCTAGCGGCGGTATCGATACGCAGTATTTT.